These 14 T cell receptor beta chains were all obtained from the same sample, sequenced in a study of T cells after yellow fever vaccination (dated by TCRdb to between 2018 and 2020). Receptors were amplified or captured by 5' RACE. The data were produced on an Illumina HiSeq 2500. TCRdb reprocessing: public reads trimmed at Q25 with fastp, clones called with MiXCR, in-frame beta chains kept. Rows matching on CDR3 protein sequence are summarized as one entry with the most common DNA and genes. For this sample there are 500,000 to 700,000 distinct CDR3 sequences; 19% appear just once. Clones ranked in the top ten supply around 15% of the sample. The sample's treatment or condition label is to be understood as: live attenuated yellow fever vaccine strain. Material: PBMCs, obtained 15 days after the yellow fever booster vaccination. Receptors were obtained from a man aged 25 to 40 who received the YFV17D yellow fever vaccine.

This clonotype was counted only a few times. The rearrangement links TRBV20-1 to TRBJ2-1; no definite D call. CDR1 and CDR2 (germline): DFQATT, SNEGSKA (reference sequence). V dropped 2 bases and J dropped 7 bases, with 15 bases sitting between them. The CDR3 loop spans 14 amino acids. CDR3 sequence: CSARSNNRINEQFF. For the CDR3, the DNA is TGCAGTGCTAGATCCAACAACAGAATTAATGAGCAGTTCTTC.

V is TRBV7-2 and J is TRBJ2-1; D perhaps matches TRBD2 (6 bases). The germline CDR1 and CDR2 sequences are SGHTA and FQGNSA. This CDR3 contains 17 residues. V was clipped by 0 bases and J by 5 bases, with 17 bases between them. The CDR3 DNA reads TGTGCCAGCAGCTTAGCGTTCACGGGAGTGATAGACAATGAGCAGTTCTTC. Its translation is CASSLAFTGVIDNEQFF.

The chain carries TRBV4-2 and TRBJ2-7; D is unclear. The CDR3 runs to 12 residues. CDR1 is LGHNA, CDR2 YNFKEQ, per germline. With 4 bases removed from V and 7 bases from J, the gap between germline ends came to 11 bases. As DNA, the CDR3 is TGTGCCAGCAGCCCCCCCGCCGGTGAGCAGTACTTC. Residues: CASSPPAGEQYF.

The gene calls are TRBV5-1 and TRBJ2-5; TRBD1 aligns across 7 bases. CDR1 SGHRS and CDR2 YFSETQ come from the germline V gene. The CDR3 has 12 residues. V trimming: 8 bases; J trimming: 4 bases; junction bases outside the gene matches: 5. The CDR3 loop reads CASRQGVETQYF. In DNA, the CDR3 is TGCGCCAGTAGACAGGGAGTAGAGACCCAGTACTTC.

The chain is built from TRBV20-1 and TRBJ2-3, with D possibly being TRBD1 or TRBD2 (5 bases each). Germline lookup yields CDR1 DFQATT and CDR2 SNEGSKA (reference sequence). This CDR3 region has 15 residues. Trimming stripped 1 base from V and 0 bases from J, with 11 bases between. CDR3 DNA sequence: TGCAGTGCTAGAGGGGACCAAGATAGCACAGATACGCAGTATTTT. It yields the protein CSARGDQDSTDTQYF.

This clonotype was counted a few times. The chain recombines TRBV18 with TRBJ2-2; TRBD2 might be the D (6 bases). The CDR3 consists of 17 residues. The germline V gene has CDR1 KGHSH and CDR2 LQKENI. Trimming removed 6 bases at V and 0 bases at J, with 17 bases between. The DNA for the CDR3 is TGTGCCAGCTCGGGGGTCGCGGGAATCCCGAACACCGGGGAGCTGTTTTTT. This sequence encodes CASSGVAGIPNTGELFF.

This clonotype turned up a few times. The CDR3 DNA reads TGCAGTGCTAGGTCCGGAAGGGGTGAAAAACTGTTTTTT. It codes for CSARSGRGEKLFF. The gene calls are TRBV20-1 and TRBJ1-4; maybe TRBD1 (5 bases). The V end lost 3 bases, the J end lost 7 bases, and 12 bases lay between the germline ends. The CDR3 totals 13 residues. CDR1 and CDR2 (germline): DFQATT, SNEGSKA (reference sequence).

In this sample, this clonotype turned up a few times. The CDR3 sequence: CATGLAMTDTQYF. The CDR3 DNA reads as TGTGCCACCGGACTAGCGATGACAGATACGCAGTATTTT. J is TRBJ2-3 and V is TRBV24-1; TRBD2 matches 9 bases. The V and J ends lost 9 bases and 3 bases, in that order; junction bases with no gene match: 3. CDR1 and CDR2 from the germline V gene are KGHDR and SFDVKD. The CDR3 is made up of 13 amino acids.

The J gene is TRBJ1-3, the V gene TRBV5-5; D not certain. V lost 2 bases, J lost 0 bases, and 9 bases lay in between. This CDR3 is built from 15 residues. Germline loops: CDR1 SGHKS, CDR2 YYEKEE (reference sequence). The DNA of the CDR3 is TGTGCCAGCAGCTTTCGGATGCCCTCTGGAAACACCATATATTTT. Amino acids: CASSFRMPSGNTIYF.

This clonotype was seen at least ten times. The chain employs TRBV9 and TRBJ2-5; no reliable D call. V lost 3 bases, J lost 5 bases, and 17 bases lay in between. This CDR3 comprises 15 residues. Germline V gives CDR1 SGDLS, CDR2 YYNGEE. The CDR3 nucleotides read TGTGCCAGCAGCGGATACGACTCCCGTGGGGAGACCCAGTACTTC. Its protein product is CASSGYDSRGETQYF.

Only a few counts were recorded for this clonotype. The CDR3 loop is CASRAFGGYEQYF. CDR3 coding DNA: TGTGCCAGCAGGGCTTTCGGCGGATACGAGCAGTACTTC. The V gene is TRBV7-8, the J gene TRBJ2-7; D not certain. Germline V gene sequence: CDR1 SGHVS, CDR2 FQNEAQ. The CDR3 runs to 13 residues. V lost 6 bases and J 4 bases, leaving 13 bases between the germline ends.

The sample holds a few counts of this clonotype. This chain uses TRBV18 with TRBJ2-5; D remains ambiguous. V gave up 2 bases and J gave up 2 bases, with 12 bases separating them. The CDR3 sequence is 15 residues long. Germline CDR1 KGHSH, CDR2 LQKENI. The CDR3 reads CASSPVGAVQETQYF. CDR3 bases: TGTGCCAGCTCACCAGTCGGAGCAGTTCAAGAGACCCAGTACTTC. The entire variable domain, with the rest obtained from reference TRBV18 and TRBJ2-5, is as follows: NAGVMQNPRHLVRRRGQEARLRCSPMKGHSHVYWYRQLPEEGLKFMVYLQKENIIDESGMPKERFSAEFPKEGPSILRIQQVVRGDSAAYFCASSPVGAVQETQYFGPGTRLLVL.

This clonotype was seen more than once but under ten times. The rearrangement links TRBV10-3 to TRBJ1-6; TRBD1 matches 10 bases. The germline V gene encodes CDR1 ENHRY and CDR2 SYGVKD. The CDR3 is 13 residues long. After removal of 9 bases from V and 5 bases from J, the junction contained 1 base not matched to a gene. In DNA, the CDR3 is TGTGCCATGGGACAGGGGAATAATTCACCCCTCCACTTT. This translates into CAMGQGNNSPLHF.

This clonotype was seen only a few times. V is TRBV29-1 and J is TRBJ2-5; unclear D gene. Germline V gene data show CDR1 as SQVTM and CDR2 as ANQGSEA. The V end was cut by 7 bases, the J end by 5 bases, with 17 bases between. CDR3 size: 13 residues. CDR3 amino acids: CSAKARVGETQYF. The CDR3 nucleotides are TGCAGCGCTAAGGCGAGAGTAGGGGAGACCCAGTACTTC.